Each of the 8 T cell receptor beta chains below was sequenced from the same sample in a study of human T cells and chemical hapten exposure. The sample's time point: patch test 3, about 24 weeks after DPC sensitization. Treatment of the sample: therapeutic diphenylcyclopropenone sensitization with weekly scalp DPC. TCRdb ran MiXCR on the RACE reads and lists one entry per CDR3 protein. The sample carries tens of thousands of distinct CDR3 sequences, 11% recorded once. This specimen was whole blood, taken in connection with sensitization to the hapten diphenylcyclopropenone (DPC). These receptors were obtained from a woman aged 30 to 39 with alopecia areata. Some clones in this sample may be carry-over from other donors' samples.

The V gene is TRBV7-9, the J gene TRBJ2-5; no reliable D call. The CDR3 is 12 residues long. Trimming removed 5 bases at V and 7 bases at J, with 11 bases between. The V gene's germline CDR1 is SEHNR and CDR2 FQNEAQ (reference sequence). The DNA for the CDR3 is TGTGCCAGCAGCCGGGTCCCTACGACCCAGTACTTC. Translating it yields CASSRVPTTQYF.

The chain has TRBV6-6 and TRBJ2-4, with 7 bases lining up with TRBD1. CDR1 MNHNY and CDR2 SVGAGI come from the germline V gene (reference sequence). With V trimmed by 6 bases and J by 0 bases, 5 bases remained unmatched. The CDR3 covers 15 residues. The CDR3 here is CASRGTALAKNIQYF. The CDR3, as DNA: TGTGCCAGCAGAGGGACAGCTCTAGCCAAAAACATTCAGTACTTC.

The CDR3 region is CALAPSGRAFYYEQFF. For the CDR3, the DNA is TGTGCCCTCGCTCCTAGCGGGAGGGCCTTTTATTATGAGCAGTTCTTC. The chain couples TRBV30 to TRBJ2-1, with TRBD2 identical over 12 bases. Germline assignment: CDR1 GTSNPN and CDR2 SVGIG (reference sequence). The CDR3 consists of 16 residues. Trimming took 8 bases from V and 8 from J; bases not matched to a gene: 16.

This clonotype was detected ten times or more. The J gene is TRBJ1-4, the V gene TRBV5-1, with TRBD1 identical over 9 bases. Per germline, CDR1 SGHRS and CDR2 YFSETQ. The length of the CDR3 is 14 residues. V lost 5 bases, J lost 4 bases, and 3 bases stayed unmatched. DNA of the CDR3: TGCGCCAGCAGTTGGACAGGGGTTAATGAAAAACTGTTTTTT. It specifies CASSWTGVNEKLFF.

J is TRBJ1-6 and V is TRBV28, with D possibly TRBD1 on 5 matching bases. The CDR3 is made up of 14 amino acids. Trimming cost V 3 bases and J 10 bases, with 13 bases left between them. Germline CDR1 is MDHEN and CDR2 is SYDVKM. The CDR3 region has the DNA TGTGCCAGCAGTTTGGGCATCGAGGGGTCACCCCTCCACTTT. Amino acid sequence: CASSLGIEGSPLHF. Drawing the rest from reference TRBV28 and TRBJ1-6, the complete variable domain is DVKVTQSSRYLVKRTGEKVFLECVQDMDHENMFWYRQDPGLGLRLIYFSYDVKMKEKGDIPEGYSVSREKKERFSLILESASTNQTSMYLCASSLGIEGSPLHFGNGTRLTVT.

This clonotype was detected ten times or more. The genes are TRBV28 and TRBJ1-4; 9 positions agree with TRBD1. Germline trimming cut 4 bases from V and 11 bases from J; bases unmatched to any gene: 14. Germline V gives CDR1 MDHEN, CDR2 SYDVKM. The CDR3 is made up of 16 amino acids. CDR3 sequence: CASSWSTGTGSSKLFF. CDR3 in DNA: TGTGCCAGCAGTTGGTCTACCGGGACAGGGAGTTCTAAACTGTTTTTT.

V is TRBV19 and J is TRBJ1-1; TRBD1 matches 7 bases. Germline CDR1 is LNHDA and CDR2 is SQIVND (reference sequence). Trimming removed 6 bases from V and 2 bases from J; junction bases left unmatched: 12. The CDR3 totals 16 residues. CDR3 DNA sequence: TGTGCCAGTAGGATAACAGGGGCGGTAACTAACACTGAAGCTTTCTTT. Protein sequence: CASRITGAVTNTEAFF. Looking up the rest from reference TRBV19 and TRBJ1-1 gives the full variable domain: DGGITQSPKYLFRKEGQNVTLSCEQNLNHDAMYWYRQDPGQGLRLIYYSQIVNDFQKGDIAEGYSVSREKKESFPLTVTSAQKNPTAFYLCASRITGAVTNTEAFFGQGTRLTVV.

This clonotype was counted once. A much larger clone differs by one base, so this may be a read error. The rearrangement uses TRBV6-2 or TRBV6-3 and TRBJ2-3; 7 nucleotides line up with TRBD1. The CDR3 is 16 residues long. Germline CDR1 and CDR2: MNHEY and SVGEGT. The CDR3 protein is CASTPPGRGNTDTRYF. In DNA form, the CDR3 reads TGTGCCAGCACCCCCCCCGGCAGGGGGAACACAGATACGCGGTATTTT.